This T cell receptor (beta chain) came from a study of cytomegalovirus exposure and HLA in healthy donors. Study-wide results and caveats: V segments that were indistinguishable, TRBV6-2 and TRBV6-3 among them, were omitted from analysis. The study put 150 or so TCR beta chains on its list as cytomegalovirus-associated.

Amplification used 60 Vbeta primers and 13 Jbeta primers. TCRdb's copy holds only in-frame clones and misses some; the assay was immunoSEQ multiplex PCR. Counted here are roughly 120,000 clones, roughly three fifths occurring once; the ten biggest clones make up roughly 8.6%. This CDR3 is 15 amino acids long. Germline loops: CDR1 MNHEY, CDR2 SMNVEV (reference sequence). J was trimmed by 7 bases and V by 3 bases; bases with no gene match: 11. Turning to this clone: Its antigen is undetermined.

Sequenced: PBMCs. The TCR originated in a woman aged 40 to 49 in good health and CMV-seropositive. The chain has TRBV27 and TRBJ2-7; 8 nucleotides align to TRBD2. CDR3 in amino acids: CASSFGLAGVAEQYF. The CDR3 DNA reads TGTGCCAGCAGTTTTGGACTAGCCGGAGTGGCTGAGCAGTACTTC.